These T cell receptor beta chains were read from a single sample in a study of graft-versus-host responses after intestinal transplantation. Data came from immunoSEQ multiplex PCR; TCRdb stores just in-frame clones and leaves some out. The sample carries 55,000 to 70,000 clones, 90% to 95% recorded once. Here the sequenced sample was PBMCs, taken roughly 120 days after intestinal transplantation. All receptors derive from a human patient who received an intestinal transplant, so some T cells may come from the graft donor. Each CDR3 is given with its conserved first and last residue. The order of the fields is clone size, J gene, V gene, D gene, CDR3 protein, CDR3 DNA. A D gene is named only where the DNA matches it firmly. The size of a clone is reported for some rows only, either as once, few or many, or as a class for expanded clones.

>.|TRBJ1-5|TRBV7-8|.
CASSFGRRVDQPQHF
TGTGCCAGCAGCTTTGGTAGGAGGGTGGATCAGCCCCAGCATTTT
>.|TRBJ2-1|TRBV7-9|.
CASSPRDTGAVEQFF
TGTGCCAGCAGCCCCCGTGATACGGGGGCGGTTGAGCAGTTCTTC
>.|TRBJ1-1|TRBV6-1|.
CASVFGVTEAFF
TGTGCCAGCGTCTTTGGGGTCACTGAAGCTTTCTTT
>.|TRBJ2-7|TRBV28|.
CASSGTRSSADYEQYF
TGTGCCAGCAGTGGGACCCGAAGTTCGGCAGACTACGAGCAGTACTTC
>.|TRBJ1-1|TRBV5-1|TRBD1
CASSLLGTGNTEAFF
TGCGCCAGCAGCTTGCTCGGGACAGGGAACACTGAAGCTTTCTTT
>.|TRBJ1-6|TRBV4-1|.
CASSQDLGANYNSPLHF
TGCGCCAGCAGCCAAGATTTAGGGGCTAACTATAATTCACCCCTCCACTTT
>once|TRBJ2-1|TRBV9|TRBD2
CASSVGDSGRNEQFF
TGTGCCAGCAGCGTAGGAGATAGCGGGAGGAATGAGCAGTTCTTC
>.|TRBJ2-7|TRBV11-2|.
CASSLDRPYEQYF
TGTGCCAGCAGCTTAGATCGGCCCTACGAGCAGTACTTC
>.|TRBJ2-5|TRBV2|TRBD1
CASSVDRAETQYF
TGTGCCAGCAGCGTGGACAGGGCGGAGACCCAGTACTTC
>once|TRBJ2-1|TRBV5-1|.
CASSLLRYNEQFF
TGCGCCAGCAGCTTGCTCAGATACAATGAGCAGTTCTTC
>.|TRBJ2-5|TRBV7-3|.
CASSPGPGGQETQYF
TGTGCCAGCAGCCCCGGGCCCGGGGGCCAAGAGACCCAGTACTTC
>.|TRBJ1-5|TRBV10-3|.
CAISAGTAGLPQHF
TGTGCCATCAGTGCGGGAACCGCCGGGCTGCCCCAGCATTTT
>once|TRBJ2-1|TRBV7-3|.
CASSLTNRVPYNEQFF
TGTGCCAGCAGCTTAACTAACAGGGTGCCGTACAATGAGCAGTTCTTC
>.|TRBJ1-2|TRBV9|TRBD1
CASSAWTGDNYGYTF
TGTGCCAGCAGCGCCTGGACAGGGGATAACTATGGCTACACCTTC
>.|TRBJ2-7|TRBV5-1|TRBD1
CASSLRTGREQYF
TGCGCCAGCAGCTTGCGGACAGGGCGGGAGCAGTACTTC
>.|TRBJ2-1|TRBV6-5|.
CASSPGTPLYNEQFF
TGTGCCAGCAGTCCGGGTACTCCCCTCTACAATGAGCAGTTCTTC
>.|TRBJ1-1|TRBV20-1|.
CSASIHPGAFF
TGCAGTGCTTCGATACACCCTGGAGCTTTCTTT
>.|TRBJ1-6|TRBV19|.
CASSIKSGSWYNSPLHF
TGTGCCAGTAGTATAAAGTCGGGGAGTTGGTATAATTCACCCCTCCACTTT
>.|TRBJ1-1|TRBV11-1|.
CASSPGMNTEAFF
TGTGCCAGCAGCCCAGGGATGAACACTGAAGCTTTCTTT
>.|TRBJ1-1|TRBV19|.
CVSCRGVTEAFF
TGTGTGAGTTGTAGGGGGGTCACTGAAGCTTTCTTT
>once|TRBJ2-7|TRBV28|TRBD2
CASGRLAGAAYEQYF
TGTGCCAGCGGTAGACTAGCGGGGGCGGCCTACGAGCAGTACTTC
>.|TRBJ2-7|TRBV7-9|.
CASSHPGAQGEQYF
TGTGCCAGCAGCCACCCGGGGGCGCAGGGTGAGCAGTACTTC
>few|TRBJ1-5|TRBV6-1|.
CASRSRGNQPQHF
TGTGCCAGCAGATCCAGGGGCAATCAGCCCCAGCATTTT
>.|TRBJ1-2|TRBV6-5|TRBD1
CASRPTGSNLWYTF
TGTGCCAGCAGACCGACAGGGAGCAACCTTTGGTACACCTTC
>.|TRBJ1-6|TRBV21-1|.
CASSSHPWTGDSPLHF
TGTGCCAGCAGCAGCCACCCGTGGACTGGGGATTCACCCCTCCACTTT
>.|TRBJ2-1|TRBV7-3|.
CASSSGGAQFF
TGTGCCAGCAGCTCCGGAGGAGCGCAGTTCTTC
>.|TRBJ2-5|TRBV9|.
CASSGGYQETQYF
TGTGCCAGCAGCGGGGGGTACCAAGAGACCCAGTACTTC
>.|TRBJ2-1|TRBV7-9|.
CASSLAGAPFEQFF
TGTGCCAGCAGCTTAGCGGGAGCCCCCTTTGAGCAGTTCTTC
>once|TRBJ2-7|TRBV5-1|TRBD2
CASSRGRAYEQYF
TGCGCCAGCAGCCGGGGGAGGGCCTACGAGCAGTACTTC
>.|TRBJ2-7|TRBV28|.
CASSVVSSYEQYF
TGTGCCAGCAGTGTCGTTAGCTCCTACGAGCAGTACTTC
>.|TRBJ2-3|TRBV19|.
CASSTQWASTDTQYF
TGTGCCAGTAGTACGCAGTGGGCTAGCACAGATACGCAGTATTTT
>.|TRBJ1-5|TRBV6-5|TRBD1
CATGTGGWSNQPQHF
TGTGCCACCGGGACAGGGGGTTGGAGCAATCAGCCCCAGCATTTT
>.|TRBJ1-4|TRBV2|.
CATGSDGQKLFF
TGTGCCACCGGGTCGGACGGTCAAAAACTGTTTTTT